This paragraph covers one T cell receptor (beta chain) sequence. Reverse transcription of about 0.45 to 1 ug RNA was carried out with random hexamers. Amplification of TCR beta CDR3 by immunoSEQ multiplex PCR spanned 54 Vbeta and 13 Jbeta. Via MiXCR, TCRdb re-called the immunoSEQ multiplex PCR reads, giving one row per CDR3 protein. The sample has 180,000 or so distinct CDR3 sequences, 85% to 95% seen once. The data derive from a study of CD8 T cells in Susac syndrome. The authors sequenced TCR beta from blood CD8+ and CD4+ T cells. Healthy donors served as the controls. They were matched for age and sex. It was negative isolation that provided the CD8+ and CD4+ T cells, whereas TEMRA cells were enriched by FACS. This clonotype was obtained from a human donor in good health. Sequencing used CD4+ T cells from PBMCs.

The CDR3 region has the DNA TGTGCCAGCACTGAGTCCCAGAGTTTTGGCTCTATTGGCTACACCTTC. Translation: CASTESQSFGSIGYTF. The rearrangement links TRBV2 to TRBJ1-2; D gene unclear. V was pared by 7 bases and J by 7 bases, with 25 bases between. The germline CDR1 and CDR2 sequences are SNHLY and FYNNEI. The CDR3 covers 16 residues.